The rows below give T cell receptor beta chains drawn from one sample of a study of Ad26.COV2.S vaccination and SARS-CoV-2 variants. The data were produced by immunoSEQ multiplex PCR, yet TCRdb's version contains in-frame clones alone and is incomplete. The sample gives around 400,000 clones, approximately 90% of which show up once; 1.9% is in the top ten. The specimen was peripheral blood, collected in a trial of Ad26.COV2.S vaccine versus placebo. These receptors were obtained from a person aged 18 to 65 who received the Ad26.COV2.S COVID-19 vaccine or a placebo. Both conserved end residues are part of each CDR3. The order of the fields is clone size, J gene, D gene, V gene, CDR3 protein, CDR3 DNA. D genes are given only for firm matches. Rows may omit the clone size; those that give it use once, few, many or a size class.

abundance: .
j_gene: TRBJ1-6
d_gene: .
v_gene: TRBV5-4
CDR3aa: CASSFLDGMDSPLHF
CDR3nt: TGTGCCAGCAGCTTCCTCGACGGTATGGATTCACCCCTCCACTTT

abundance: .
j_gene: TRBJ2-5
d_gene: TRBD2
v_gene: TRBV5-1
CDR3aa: CASSLFQREGLRGTQYF
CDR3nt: TGCGCCAGCAGCTTGTTTCAGCGGGAGGGCCTACGAGGGACCCAGTACTTC

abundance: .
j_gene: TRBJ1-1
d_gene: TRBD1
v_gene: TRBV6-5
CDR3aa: CASSSPPTGVNTEAFF
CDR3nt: TGTGCCAGCAGTTCCCCCCCCACAGGGGTGAACACTGAAGCTTTCTTT

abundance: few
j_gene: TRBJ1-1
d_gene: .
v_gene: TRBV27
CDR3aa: CASSLEGGTEAFF
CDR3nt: TGTGCCAGCAGTTTGGAAGGAGGCACTGAAGCTTTCTTT

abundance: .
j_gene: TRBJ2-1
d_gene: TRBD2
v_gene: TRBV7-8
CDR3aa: CASSLSRIAGGGDEQFF
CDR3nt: TGTGCCAGCAGCTTATCTCGGATAGCGGGAGGAGGCGATGAGCAGTTCTTC

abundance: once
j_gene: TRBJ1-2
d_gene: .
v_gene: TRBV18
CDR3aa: CASSLFSAARSYGYTF
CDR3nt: TGTGCCAGCTCCTTGTTCTCGGCCGCTAGAAGCTATGGCTACACCTTC

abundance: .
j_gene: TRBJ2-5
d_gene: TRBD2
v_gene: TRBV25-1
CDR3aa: CASSAGTSGRPYQETQYF
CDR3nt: TGTGCCAGCAGTGCCGGGACTAGCGGGAGACCTTACCAAGAGACCCAGTACTTC

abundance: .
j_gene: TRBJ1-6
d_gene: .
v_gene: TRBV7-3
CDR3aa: CASSLDSRNSPLHF
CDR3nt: TGTGCCAGCAGCTTGGACAGTAGGAATTCACCCCTCCACTTT

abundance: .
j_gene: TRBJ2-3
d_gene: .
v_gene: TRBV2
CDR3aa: CASSGSTDTQYF
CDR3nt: TGTGCCAGCAGTGGAAGCACAGATACGCAGTATTTT

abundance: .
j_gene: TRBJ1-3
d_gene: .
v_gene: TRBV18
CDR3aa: CASSSVRSGNTIYF
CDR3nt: TGTGCCAGCTCTTCGGTTAGATCTGGAAACACCATATATTTT

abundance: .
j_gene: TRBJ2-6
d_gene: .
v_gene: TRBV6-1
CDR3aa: CASSESLGSGANVLTF
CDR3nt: TGTGCCAGCAGTGAATCTTTGGGTAGTGGGGCCAACGTCCTGACTTTC

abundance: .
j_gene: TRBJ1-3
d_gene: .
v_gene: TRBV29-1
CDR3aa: CSAAIGGNTIYF
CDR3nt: TGCAGCGCTGCGATAGGTGGAAACACCATATATTTT